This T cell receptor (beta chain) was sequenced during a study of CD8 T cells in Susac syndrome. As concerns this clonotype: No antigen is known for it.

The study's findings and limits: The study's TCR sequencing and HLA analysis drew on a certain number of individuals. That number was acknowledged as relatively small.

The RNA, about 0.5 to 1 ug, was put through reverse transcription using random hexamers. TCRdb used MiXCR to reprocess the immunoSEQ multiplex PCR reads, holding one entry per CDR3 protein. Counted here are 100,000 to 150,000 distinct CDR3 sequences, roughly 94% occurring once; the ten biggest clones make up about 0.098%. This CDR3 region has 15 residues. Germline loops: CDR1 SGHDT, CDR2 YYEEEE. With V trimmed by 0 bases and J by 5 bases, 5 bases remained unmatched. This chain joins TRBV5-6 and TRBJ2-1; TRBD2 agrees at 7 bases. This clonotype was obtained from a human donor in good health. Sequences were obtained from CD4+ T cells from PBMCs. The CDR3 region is CASSLGLAAHNEQFF. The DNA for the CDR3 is TGTGCCAGCAGCTTGGGTCTAGCGGCCCACAATGAGCAGTTCTTC.